Presented here are 32 T cell receptor beta chains from one specimen sequenced in a study of T cell changes during pregnancy in multiple sclerosis. Clones were sequenced by immunoSEQ multiplex PCR, and TCRdb holds only the in-frame ones, with some missing. The sample includes about 68,000 clones, roughly 89% seen only once; the top ten take around 0.86%. The specimen was peripheral blood, collected in the second trimester of pregnancy. Every receptor here comes from a female donor with multiple sclerosis, enrolled in a pregnancy study.

The genes are TRBV9 and TRBJ2-3; maybe TRBD1 (5 bases). CDR3 length equals 15 residues. CDR1 and CDR2 from the germline V gene are SGDLS and YYNGEE. The V and J ends lost 2 bases and 2 bases respectively, with 12 bases between them. The CDR3 reads CASSVVGLNTDTQYF. The CDR3 DNA is TGTGCCAGCAGCGTGGTGGGGCTAAACACAGATACGCAGTATTTT.

V usage is TRBV7-8 and J usage is TRBJ1-1, with D tentatively TRBD1 (5 bases). V dropped 5 bases and J dropped 5 bases, with 9 bases sitting between them. The CDR3 spans 12 residues. The germline V gene has CDR1 SGHVS and CDR2 FQNEAQ. CDR3 nucleotide sequence: TGTGCCAGCAGCGGCGGGGGGACTGAAGCTTTCTTT. Its protein product is CASSGGGTEAFF.

The chain uses TRBV5-6 and TRBJ2-7; 11 bases are a match to TRBD2. The CDR3 length is 14 residues. With 3 bases clipped from V and 9 bases from J, the junction kept 8 bases outside the gene matches. Germline V gene data show CDR1 as SGHDT and CDR2 as YYEEEE. DNA for the CDR3: TGTGCCAGCAGCTCTCCTACTAGCGGGGGAGGGCAGTACTTC. Protein: CASSSPTSGGGQYF. Complete variable domain (other parts from reference TRBV5-6 and TRBJ2-7): DAGVTQSPTHLIKTRGQQVTLRCSPKSGHDTVSWYQQALGQGPQFIFQYYEEEERQRGNFPDRFSGHQFPNYSSELNVNALLLGDSALYLCASSSPTSGGGQYFGPGTRLTVT.

The chain uses TRBV6-5 and TRBJ1-1; tentatively, D is TRBD1 (5 bases). Germline CDR1 reads MNHEY; CDR2 reads SVGAGI. The V end was cut by 0 bases, the J end by 3 bases, with 14 bases between. This CDR3 is 16 amino acids long. CDR3 protein: CASSYSQGTLDTEAFF. In DNA form, the CDR3 reads TGTGCCAGCAGTTACTCGCAGGGTACTTTGGACACTGAAGCTTTCTTT.

The V gene is TRBV7-2, the J gene TRBJ1-6; D is unresolved. The germline CDR1 and CDR2 sequences are SGHTA and FQGNSA. The CDR3 consists of 12 residues. The V end lost 5 bases, the J end lost 9 bases, and 8 bases lay between the germline ends. CDR3 loop: CASSDRVSPLHF. CDR3 nucleotide sequence: TGTGCCAGCAGCGACCGGGTTTCACCCCTCCACTTT.

The chain combines TRBV4-3 with TRBJ1-2, with 7 bases aligning to TRBD1. The V gene's germline CDR1 is LGHNA and CDR2 YSLEER. The CDR3 sequence is 15 residues long. With V trimmed by 0 bases and J by 7 bases, 8 bases remained unmatched. DNA for the CDR3: TGCGCCAGCAGCCAAGATCAAGGGGGCGTAGGTGGCTACACCTTC. Translated: CASSQDQGGVGGYTF.

The V and J genes are TRBV6-5 and TRBJ2-7; D is perhaps TRBD1 (6 bases). Germline V gene lookup returns CDR1 MNHEY and CDR2 SVGAGI. The CDR3 contains 11 residues. V lost 8 bases, J lost 7 bases, and 12 bases lay in between. The CDR3 nucleotides read TGTGCCAGCTCCCAAGGGGGAGAGCAGTACTTC. This translates into CASSQGGEQYF.

The V gene is TRBV4-3, the J gene TRBJ1-5; 9 nucleotides agree with TRBD1. With V trimmed by 2 bases and J by 3 bases, 2 bases remained unmatched. This CDR3 has 15 residues. Germline CDR1 is LGHNA and CDR2 is YSLEER. CDR3 amino acids: CASSQRTGANQPQHF. The DNA of the CDR3 is TGCGCCAGCAGCCAAAGGACAGGGGCCAATCAGCCCCAGCATTTT.

The genes are TRBV27 and TRBJ2-7, with 7 bases that match TRBD1. With 2 bases clipped from V and 0 bases from J, the junction kept 1 base outside the gene matches. This CDR3 spans 14 amino acids. Per germline, CDR1 MNHEY and CDR2 SMNVEV (reference sequence). In nucleotides, the CDR3 is TGTGCCAGCAGTTTAGGGACAGCCTCCTACGAGCAGTACTTC. It yields the protein CASSLGTASYEQYF.

The chain employs TRBV5-1 and TRBJ2-5; 7 bases are a match to TRBD1. The ends lost 2 bases at V and 5 bases at J; junction bases unmatched: 12. The CDR3 totals 16 residues. Germline CDR1 and CDR2: SGHRS and YFSETQ. The CDR3 nucleotides read TGCGCCAGCAGCTTCGCGACAGGGCGATCGGGGGAGACCCAGTACTTC. Protein: CASSFATGRSGETQYF.

The chain has TRBV30 and TRBJ1-5; perhaps TRBD1 as D (5 bases). The CDR3 runs 13 residues. Deletions cut 5 bases from V and 0 bases from J, with 8 bases between. Looked up from germline, CDR1 is GTSNPN and CDR2 is SVGIG (reference sequence). CDR3 sequence reads: CAWGADSNQPQHF. In DNA form, the CDR3 reads TGTGCCTGGGGGGCGGATAGCAATCAGCCCCAGCATTTT.

The CDR3 region is CASSPPGGGTYEQYF. The CDR3 DNA reads as TGTGCCAGCTCCCCCCCCGGCGGGGGAACCTACGAGCAGTACTTC. V usage is TRBV18 and J usage is TRBJ2-7, with 7 bases identical to TRBD2. The CDR3 consists of 15 residues. V was clipped by 6 bases and J by 2 bases; unmatched bases: 10. The germline gives CDR1 KGHSH, CDR2 LQKENI. Using reference TRBV18 and TRBJ2-7 for the parts outside the CDR3, the full variable domain is NAGVMQNPRHLVRRRGQEARLRCSPMKGHSHVYWYRQLPEEGLKFMVYLQKENIIDESGMPKERFSAEFPKEGPSILRIQQVVRGDSAAYFCASSPPGGGTYEQYFGPGTRLTVT.

The chain recombines TRBV4-3 with TRBJ1-3; 9 bases line up with TRBD1. CDR1 is LGHNA and CDR2 is YSLEER in the germline V gene. The CDR3 is 15 amino acids. Trimming removed 1 base from V and 3 bases from J; junction bases left unmatched: 1. This chain's CDR3 is CASSQGQGDGNTIYF. CDR3 nucleotide sequence: TGCGCCAGCAGCCAAGGACAGGGGGATGGAAACACCATATATTTT.

The J gene is TRBJ1-4, the V gene TRBV9; 7 bases agree with TRBD1. Germline V CDR1 and CDR2: SGDLS, YYNGEE. The junction had 11 bases not matched to a gene; V was cut back by 4 bases and J by 5 bases. There are 16 residues in the CDR3. The CDR3 coding sequence is TGTGCCAGCAGCCCACAGGGGACCACGTCGAATGAAAAACTGTTTTTT. This gives the protein CASSPQGTTSNEKLFF.

V gene TRBV6-5 combines with J gene TRBJ1-4, with TRBD1 as a possible D gene (5 bases). With 10 bases removed from V and 8 bases from J, the gap between germline ends came to 26 bases. Per the germline V gene, CDR1 is MNHEY and CDR2 is SVGAGI. The CDR3 covers 16 residues. The CDR3 here is CATRYNFRGVYEKLFF. The CDR3 bases are TGTGCCACCCGTTATAATTTTCGGGGGGTTTACGAAAAACTGTTTTTT.

This chain uses TRBV5-6 with TRBJ1-2; tentative D call: TRBD1 (6 bases). This CDR3 is 15 amino acids long. Germline CDR1 and CDR2: SGHDT and YYEEEE. Trimming removed 0 bases at V and 4 bases at J, with 13 bases between. The CDR3 DNA is TGTGCCAGCAGCTTGGCCTGGGGACACGCCTATGGCTACACCTTC. It translates to CASSLAWGHAYGYTF.

V usage is TRBV11-2 and J usage is TRBJ1-2; D is perhaps TRBD1 (5 bases). V was cut by 4 bases and J by 1 base, with 13 bases left in between. There are 15 residues in the CDR3. Germline loops: CDR1 SGHAT, CDR2 FQNNGV. In DNA form, the CDR3 reads TGTGCCAGCAGCTCGACTGTCGGGGGTAACTATGGCTACACCTTC. It is translated as CASSSTVGGNYGYTF.

The CDR3 region has the DNA TGTGCCAGCAGTTCCATAAGCTCCCATCAGCCCCAGCATTTT. Translation: CASSSISSHQPQHF. V usage is TRBV27 and J usage is TRBJ1-5; D is undetermined. Germline V gene lookup returns CDR1 MNHEY and CDR2 SMNVEV (reference sequence). Trimming pared 4 bases from V and 5 bases from J, leaving 12 bases between. This CDR3 comprises 14 residues.

This clone was observed a single time. The V and J genes are TRBV10-3 and TRBJ2-1, with no clear D. This CDR3 is 12 amino acids long. V was shortened by 2 bases and J by 5 bases, with 4 bases between the two germline ends. In germline, CDR1 is ENHRY, CDR2 SYGVKD. The CDR3 DNA reads as TGTGCCATCAGTGAGAGAGACAATGAGCAGTTCTTC. This gives the protein CAISERDNEQFF.

This clone was observed a handful of times. This chain links TRBV27 with TRBJ2-3, with TRBD2 identical over 12 bases. The CDR3 totals 18 residues. Trimming took 6 bases from V and 0 from J; bases not matched to a gene: 10. Germline V CDR1 and CDR2: MNHEY, SMNVEV (reference sequence). The CDR3 region has the DNA TGTGCCAGCAGGGAAGGACTAGCGGGGAACCCGAGCACAGATACGCAGTATTTT. It specifies CASREGLAGNPSTDTQYF.

The rearrangement joins TRBV19 to TRBJ1-1; no reliable D call. The CDR3 is made up of 13 amino acids. The ends were cut back, 0 bases at V and 3 bases at J, with 5 bases in the middle. CDR1 and CDR2 (germline): LNHDA, SQIVND (reference sequence). The CDR3: CASSIDRDTEAFF. CDR3 nucleotide sequence: TGTGCCAGTAGTATAGATCGGGACACTGAAGCTTTCTTT.

J is TRBJ2-7 and V is TRBV21-1; the DNA was not compared with TRBD1, the D call given in the table. TRBV21-1 corresponds to a pseudogene. CDR3 length: 15 residues. CDR3 amino acids: CASSARDRVHYEQYF. DNA of the CDR3: TGTGCCAGCAGCGCTAGGGACAGGGTCCATTACGAGCAGTACTTC.

The chain employs TRBV6-4 and TRBJ2-1; 8 bases are a match to TRBD2. Germline CDR1 MRHNA, CDR2 SNTAGT. V lost 2 bases and J lost 2; bases outside the gene matches: 2. This CDR3 comprises 15 residues. The CDR3 region is CASSDGGGTYNEQFF. In DNA form, the CDR3 reads TGTGCCAGCAGTGACGGCGGGGGGACCTACAATGAGCAGTTCTTC.

The chain's CDR3 is CASRTQGGTYNEQFF. In nucleotides, the CDR3 is TGTGCCAGCAGGACACAGGGTGGAACTTACAATGAGCAGTTCTTC. The chain couples TRBV6-5 to TRBJ2-1; TRBD1 might be the D (6 bases). Germline CDR1 MNHEY, CDR2 SVGAGI. This CDR3 has 15 residues. Trimming left V 6 bases short and J 4 bases short, with 16 bases between.

This clone was seen only once. The chain combines TRBV7-2 with TRBJ2-1; TRBD2 matches at 8 bases. The CDR3 is 19 amino acids. Germline loops: CDR1 SGHTA, CDR2 FQGNSA. V dropped 1 base and J dropped 0; count of bases not matched to a gene: 11. The CDR3 coding sequence is TGTGCCAGCAGCTTAGGGCTAGCGGGCATAAAAATCTCCTACAATGAGCAGTTCTTC. Translation gives CASSLGLAGIKISYNEQFF. Using reference TRBV7-2 and TRBJ2-1 for the parts outside the CDR3, the full variable domain is GAGVSQSPSNKVTEKGKDVELRCDPISGHTALYWYRQSLGQGLEFLIYFQGNSAPDKSGLPSDRFSAERTGGSVSTLTIQRTQQEDSAVYLCASSLGLAGIKISYNEQFFGPGTRLTVL.

This clone was counted a single time. The chain uses TRBV9 and TRBJ2-1, with 10 bases that match TRBD1. Germline values: CDR1 SGDLS, CDR2 YYNGEE. The CDR3 has 16 residues. V lost 1 base, J lost 2 bases, and 3 bases stayed unmatched. The CDR3 spells CASSVSGTGAYNEQFF. Written as DNA, the CDR3 is TGTGCCAGCAGCGTATCCGGGACAGGGGCCTACAATGAGCAGTTCTTC.

The V and J genes are TRBV29-1 and TRBJ1-2; perhaps TRBD1 as D (5 bases). Trimming took off 0 bases at V and 4 bases at J, with 15 bases between the two ends. The germline V gene has CDR1 SQVTM and CDR2 ANQGSEA. The CDR3 spans 15 residues. CDR3: CSVEDGAARIYGYTF. The CDR3 DNA follows: TGCAGCGTTGAAGATGGGGCAGCCCGAATCTATGGCTACACCTTC. Together with reference TRBV29-1 and TRBJ1-2, the CDR3 gives the full variable domain: SAVISQKPSRDICQRGTSLTIQCQVDSQVTMMFWYRQQPGQSLTLIATANQGSEATYESGFVIDKFPISRPNLTFSTLTVSNMSPEDSSIYLCSVEDGAARIYGYTFGSGTRLTVV.

The chain employs TRBV27 and TRBJ2-3, with 8 bases matching TRBD1. The CDR3 has 14 amino acids. The V gene's germline CDR1 is MNHEY and CDR2 SMNVEV (reference sequence). With 6 bases clipped from V and 5 bases from J, the junction kept 7 bases outside the gene matches. CDR3 loop: CASSQGQVIDTQYF. The CDR3, as DNA: TGTGCCAGCAGCCAGGGACAGGTTATAGATACGCAGTATTTT.

The V call is TRBV7-8, the J call TRBJ1-1; tentative D call: TRBD1 (6 bases). Trimming removed 5 bases from V and 2 bases from J, with 12 bases in between. Germline loops: CDR1 SGHVS, CDR2 FQNEAQ. There are 14 residues in the CDR3. The CDR3 reads CASSGVGGNTEAFF. Here the CDR3 DNA reads TGTGCCAGCAGCGGAGTAGGGGGAAACACTGAAGCTTTCTTT.

This rearrangement joins TRBV12-1 to TRBJ2-7; the table's D call, TRBD1, has no DNA check behind it. TRBV12-1 is marked as a pseudogene. The CDR3 length is 16 residues. The chain's CDR3 is CASSPGQGIKSYEQYF. CDR3 bases: TGTGCCAGCAGCCCCGGACAGGGCATCAAATCCTACGAGCAGTACTTC.

The CDR3 loop is CASSSRTSSAKNIQYF. CDR3 nucleotide sequence: TGTGCCAGCAGCTCCCGGACTAGTAGCGCCAAAAACATTCAGTACTTC. The genes are TRBV13 and TRBJ2-4, with TRBD2 identical over 7 bases. CDR3 size: 16 residues. Germline values: CDR1 PRHDT, CDR2 FYEKMQ (reference sequence). Trimming at V came to 4 bases and at J to 1 base, leaving 7 bases not matched to a gene.

The rearrangement uses TRBV27 and TRBJ2-7; 7 bases agree with TRBD1. Per the germline V gene, CDR1 is MNHEY and CDR2 is SMNVEV (reference sequence). The CDR3 contains 15 residues. After removal of 4 bases from V and 0 bases from J, the junction contained 6 bases not matched to a gene. The CDR3 DNA follows: TGTGCCAGCAGTTCCCTGGGACAGCTCTCCTACGAGCAGTACTTC. It translates to CASSSLGQLSYEQYF.